Listed here are 9 T cell receptor beta chains from one sample, sequenced in a study of shared clonotypes between healthy human individuals (dated by TCRdb to about 2020). Library generation was performed with the immunoSEQ multiplex PCR assay. TCRdb obtained this table from immuneACCESS and retained in-frame rearrangements with V and J assigned. These tables miss some clones; where compared with another copy, unresolved V genes account for less than half of the shortfall, and the remainder is unexplained. Present in this sample are roughly 2 million clones, 85% to 95% of which were seen just once. Together, the top ten hold 0.1% to 0.15% of the sample. The source material was naive CD4+ T cells sorted from blood. The cell subset or site label, read with the paper, signifies: CD45RA+ positively selected. The source of these receptors is a man aged 18 to 30 in good health.

There are a few counts of this clone. The chain couples TRBV5-1 to TRBJ2-7, with a weak D call TRBD2 (7 bases). CDR1 is SGHRS, CDR2 YFSETQ, per germline. V was shortened by 0 bases and J by 5 bases, with 12 bases between the two germline ends. This CDR3 comprises 14 residues. The CDR3 loop is CASSLAGGGNEQYF. DNA for the CDR3: TGCGCCAGCAGCTTGGCGGGGGGCGGAAACGAGCAGTACTTC.

The chain recombines TRBV2 with TRBJ2-7; unclear D gene. CDR1 and CDR2 (germline): SNHLY, FYNNEI. The CDR3 runs to 15 residues. The ends were cut back, 11 bases at V and 3 bases at J, with 23 bases in the middle. The CDR3 loop reads CAPLASGLIGYEQYF. The CDR3 nucleotides read TGTGCCCCCCTTGCGTCTGGATTGATTGGCTACGAGCAGTACTTC.

The V call is TRBV10-3, the J call TRBJ2-2, with TRBD1 matching 9 bases. There are 15 residues in the CDR3. The germline CDR1 and CDR2 sequences are ENHRY and SYGVKD. J lost 7 bases, V lost 6 bases, and 9 bases had no gene match. The CDR3 region has the DNA TGTGCCATCAGCGTCGGGACAGGGCGAGTCGGGGAGCTGTTTTTT. Its protein product is CAISVGTGRVGELFF.

This clone was found once. The V gene is TRBV28, the J gene TRBJ1-5, with 8 bases that match TRBD1. V shed 3 bases, J shed 6 bases, and the junction held 10 bases outside the gene matches. Germline CDR1 is MDHEN and CDR2 is SYDVKM. CDR3 length: 16 amino acids. The CDR3 DNA reads TGTGCCAGCAGTTTTCTCAGGGGGCAGGCGAGTCAGCCCCAGCATTTT. Translated: CASSFLRGQASQPQHF.

The chain is built from TRBV7-2 and TRBJ2-3, with 10 bases that match TRBD1. CDR1 SGHTA and CDR2 FQGNSA come from the germline V gene. After removal of 8 bases from V and 9 bases from J, the junction contained 8 bases not matched to a gene. This CDR3 is built from 13 residues. The CDR3 nucleotides read TGTGCCAGCCTACGGACAGGGGGTCGCACGCAGTATTTT. As protein: CASLRTGGRTQYF.

This chain links TRBV6-5 with TRBJ2-7; D is ambiguous. The CDR3 runs 15 residues. Germline CDR1 is MNHEY and CDR2 is SVGAGI. Trimming removed 0 bases from V and 1 base from J, with 10 bases in between. DNA for the CDR3: TGTGCCAGCAGTTACTCGAGCTCGTCTTCCTACGAGCAGTACTTC. Translating gives CASSYSSSSSYEQYF.

This clone was recorded a few times. V and J are TRBV7-9 and TRBJ2-7; 13 bases are a match to TRBD2. Germline V CDR1 and CDR2: SEHNR, FQNEAQ (reference sequence). This CDR3 is built from 16 residues. V gave up 5 bases and J gave up 0 bases; unmatched junction bases: 4. The CDR3 bases are TGTGCCAGCAGCCCCGGACTAGCGGGGGACTCCTACGAGCAGTACTTC. It is translated as CASSPGLAGDSYEQYF.

This chain links TRBV18 with TRBJ2-1, with 10 bases fitting TRBD2. Germline values: CDR1 KGHSH, CDR2 LQKENI. V lost 5 bases, J lost 0 bases, and 4 bases stayed unmatched. CDR3 length equals 16 residues. As DNA, the CDR3 is TGTGCCAGCTCAAGGACTAGCGGCTTCTCCTACAATGAGCAGTTCTTC. This gives the protein CASSRTSGFSYNEQFF.

To note about this clone: This may come from a read error, since a much larger clone is one base off. The sample has other DNA sequences that encode this CDR3 too. The rearrangement uses TRBV6-5 and TRBJ2-2, with TRBD1 as a possible D gene (7 bases). The V end was cut by 6 bases, the J end by 0 bases, with 11 bases between. The V gene's germline CDR1 is MNHEY and CDR2 SVGAGI. The CDR3 is 15 residues long. The CDR3 DNA reads as TGTGCCAGCAGGCGGGACAGCTCGAACACCGGGGAGCTGTTTTTT. It specifies CASRRDSSNTGELFF.